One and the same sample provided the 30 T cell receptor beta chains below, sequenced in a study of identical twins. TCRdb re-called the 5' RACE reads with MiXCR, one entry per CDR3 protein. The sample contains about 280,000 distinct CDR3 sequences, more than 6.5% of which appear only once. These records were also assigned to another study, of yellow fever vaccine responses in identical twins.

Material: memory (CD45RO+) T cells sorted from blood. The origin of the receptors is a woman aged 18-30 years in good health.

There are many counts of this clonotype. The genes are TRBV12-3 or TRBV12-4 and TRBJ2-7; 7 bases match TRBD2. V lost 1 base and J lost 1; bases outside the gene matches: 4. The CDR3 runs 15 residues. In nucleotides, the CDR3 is TGTGCCAGCAGTTTAGGCGGGAGCTGGTCCTACGAGCAGTACTTC. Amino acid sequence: CASSLGGSWSYEQYF.

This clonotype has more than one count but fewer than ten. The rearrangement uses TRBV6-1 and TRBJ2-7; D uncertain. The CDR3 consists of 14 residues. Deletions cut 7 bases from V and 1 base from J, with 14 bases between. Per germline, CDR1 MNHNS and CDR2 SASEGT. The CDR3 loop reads CASTGRSPSYEQYF. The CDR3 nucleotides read TGTGCCAGCACCGGACGGAGCCCATCCTACGAGCAGTACTTC.

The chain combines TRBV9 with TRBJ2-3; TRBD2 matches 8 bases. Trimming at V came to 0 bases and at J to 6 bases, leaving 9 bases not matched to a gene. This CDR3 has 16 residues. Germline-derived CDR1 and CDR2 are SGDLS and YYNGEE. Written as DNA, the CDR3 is TGTGCCAGCAGCGTAGATCTCGGGGGGGGCGGGGATACGCAGTATTTT. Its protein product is CASSVDLGGGGDTQYF.

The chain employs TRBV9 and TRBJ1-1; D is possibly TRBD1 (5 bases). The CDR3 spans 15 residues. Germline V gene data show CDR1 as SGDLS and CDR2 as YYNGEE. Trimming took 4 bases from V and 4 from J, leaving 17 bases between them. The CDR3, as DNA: TGTGCCAGCAGCCCCCCTCCTCGGGGCGGCACTGAAGCTTTCTTT. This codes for CASSPPPRGGTEAFF.

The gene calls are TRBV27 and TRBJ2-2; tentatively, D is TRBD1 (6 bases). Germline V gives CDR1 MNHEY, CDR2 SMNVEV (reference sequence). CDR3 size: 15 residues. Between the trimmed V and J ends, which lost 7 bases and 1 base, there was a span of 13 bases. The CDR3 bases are TGTGCCAGCAAGGGGGTTCAGGGGAACACCGGGGAGCTGTTTTTT. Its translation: CASKGVQGNTGELFF.

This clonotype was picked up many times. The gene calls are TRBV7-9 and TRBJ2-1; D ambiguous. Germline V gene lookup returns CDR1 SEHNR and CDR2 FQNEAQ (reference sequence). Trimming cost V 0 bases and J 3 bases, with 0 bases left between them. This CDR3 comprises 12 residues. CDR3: CASSLAYNEQFF. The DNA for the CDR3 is TGTGCCAGCAGCTTAGCCTACAATGAGCAGTTCTTC.

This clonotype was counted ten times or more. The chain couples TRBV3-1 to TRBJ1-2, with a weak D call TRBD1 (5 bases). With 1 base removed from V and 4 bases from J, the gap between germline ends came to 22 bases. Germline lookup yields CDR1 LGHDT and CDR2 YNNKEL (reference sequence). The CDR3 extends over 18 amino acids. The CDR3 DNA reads TGTGCCAGCAGCCAAGGGTTGGTGATGCCCGGGACTTCCTATGGCTACACCTTC. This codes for CASSQGLVMPGTSYGYTF.

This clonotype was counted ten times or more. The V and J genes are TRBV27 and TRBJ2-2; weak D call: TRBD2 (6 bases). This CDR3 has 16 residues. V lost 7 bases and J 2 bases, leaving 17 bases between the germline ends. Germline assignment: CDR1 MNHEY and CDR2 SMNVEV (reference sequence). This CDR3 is CASTGLSQLNTGELFF. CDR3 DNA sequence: TGTGCCAGCACGGGACTCTCCCAACTTAACACCGGGGAGCTGTTTTTT.

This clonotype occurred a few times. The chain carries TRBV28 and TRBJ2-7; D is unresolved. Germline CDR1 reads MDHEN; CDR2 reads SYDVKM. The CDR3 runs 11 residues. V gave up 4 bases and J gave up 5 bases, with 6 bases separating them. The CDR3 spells CASSSVNEQYV. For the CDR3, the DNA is TGTGCCAGCAGTTCAGTAAACGAGCAGTACGTC.

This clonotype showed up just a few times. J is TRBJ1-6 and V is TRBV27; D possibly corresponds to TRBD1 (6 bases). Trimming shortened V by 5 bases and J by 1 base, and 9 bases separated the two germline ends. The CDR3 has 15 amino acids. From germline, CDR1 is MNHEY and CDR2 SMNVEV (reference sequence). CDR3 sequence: CASSHTGSYNSPLHF. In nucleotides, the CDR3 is TGTGCCAGCAGTCATACAGGGTCCTATAATTCACCCCTCCACTTT.

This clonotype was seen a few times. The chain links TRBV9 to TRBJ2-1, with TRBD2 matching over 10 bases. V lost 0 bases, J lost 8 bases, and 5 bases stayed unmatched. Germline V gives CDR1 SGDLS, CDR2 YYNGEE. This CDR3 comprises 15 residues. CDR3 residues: CASSVAASGGYEQFF. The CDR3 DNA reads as TGTGCCAGCAGCGTAGCGGCTAGCGGGGGCTATGAGCAGTTCTTC.

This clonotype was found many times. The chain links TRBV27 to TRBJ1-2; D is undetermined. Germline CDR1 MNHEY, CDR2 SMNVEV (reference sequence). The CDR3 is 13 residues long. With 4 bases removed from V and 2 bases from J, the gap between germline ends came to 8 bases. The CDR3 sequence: CASSYTPNYGYTF. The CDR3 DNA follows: TGTGCCAGCAGTTACACACCCAACTATGGCTACACCTTC.

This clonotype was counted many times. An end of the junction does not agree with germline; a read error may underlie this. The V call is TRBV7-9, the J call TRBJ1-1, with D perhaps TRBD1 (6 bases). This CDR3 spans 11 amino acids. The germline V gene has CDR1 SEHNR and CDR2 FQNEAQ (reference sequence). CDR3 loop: CASRGVQGYLF. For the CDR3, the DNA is TGTGCCAGCAGAGGGGTTCAGGGGTATCTTTTT.

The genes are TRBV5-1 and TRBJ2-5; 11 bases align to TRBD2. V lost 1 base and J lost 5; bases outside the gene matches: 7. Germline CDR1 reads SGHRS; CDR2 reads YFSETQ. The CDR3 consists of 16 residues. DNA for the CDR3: TGCGCCAGCAGCTTGCTGACTAGCGGGGTTGGGGAGACCCAGTACTTC. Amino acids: CASSLLTSGVGETQYF.

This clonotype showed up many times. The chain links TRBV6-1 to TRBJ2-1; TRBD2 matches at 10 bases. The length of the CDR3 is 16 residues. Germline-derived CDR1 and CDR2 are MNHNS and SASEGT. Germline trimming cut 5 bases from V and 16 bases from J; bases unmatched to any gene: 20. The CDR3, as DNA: TGTGCCAGCAGTCCGAACTTTCTCATGAAGCGGGAGGGCAGCTTCTTC. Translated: CASSPNFLMKREGSFF.

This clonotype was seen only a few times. CDR3 sequence: CASGLGASRRIDTQYF. The CDR3 nucleotides read TGTGCTAGTGGTTTGGGGGCCAGCAGGAGGATTGATACGCAGTATTTT. This sequence joins TRBV12-5 and TRBJ2-3; a weak D match, TRBD2 (5 bases). CDR1 is LGHNT and CDR2 is FRNRAP in the germline V gene. The CDR3 spans 16 residues. V was trimmed by 1 base and J by 6 bases, leaving 17 bases between them.

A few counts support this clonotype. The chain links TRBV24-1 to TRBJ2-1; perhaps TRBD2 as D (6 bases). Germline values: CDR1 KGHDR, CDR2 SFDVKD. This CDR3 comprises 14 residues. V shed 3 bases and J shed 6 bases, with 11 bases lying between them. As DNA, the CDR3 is TGTGCCACCAGTGATGCGGGACCCATCAATGAGCAGTTCTTC. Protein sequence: CATSDAGPINEQFF.

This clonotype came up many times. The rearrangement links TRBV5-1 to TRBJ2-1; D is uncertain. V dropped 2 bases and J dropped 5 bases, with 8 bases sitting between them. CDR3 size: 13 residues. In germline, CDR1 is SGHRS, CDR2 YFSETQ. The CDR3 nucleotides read TGCGCCAGCAGCTTAAGGGCAGACAATGAGCAGTTCTTC. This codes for CASSLRADNEQFF.

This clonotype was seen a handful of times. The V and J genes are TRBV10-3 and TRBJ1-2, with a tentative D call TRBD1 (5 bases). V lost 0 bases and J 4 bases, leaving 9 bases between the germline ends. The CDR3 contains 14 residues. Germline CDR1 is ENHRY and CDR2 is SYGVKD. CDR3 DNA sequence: TGTGCCATCAGTGAGTCTCAGGGTTCCTATGGCTACACCTTC. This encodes CAISESQGSYGYTF.

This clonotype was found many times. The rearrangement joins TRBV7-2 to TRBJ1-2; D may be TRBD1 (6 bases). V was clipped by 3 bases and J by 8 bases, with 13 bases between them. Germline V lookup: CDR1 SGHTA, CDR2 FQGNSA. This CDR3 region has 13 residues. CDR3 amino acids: CASSFTGIMGYTF. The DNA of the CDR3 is TGTGCCAGCAGCTTTACAGGGATCATGGGCTACACCTTC.

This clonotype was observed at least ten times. The CDR3 DNA reads TGCAGTGCTAGAGAGGGCAGGGGGCCCGGGGAGCTGTTTTTT. Translation gives CSAREGRGPGELFF. The chain uses TRBV20-1 and TRBJ2-2; 8 nucleotides agree with TRBD1. The CDR3 spans 14 residues. CDR1 and CDR2 from the germline V gene are DFQATT and SNEGSKA (reference sequence). V lost 0 bases and J lost 6; bases outside the gene matches: 3.

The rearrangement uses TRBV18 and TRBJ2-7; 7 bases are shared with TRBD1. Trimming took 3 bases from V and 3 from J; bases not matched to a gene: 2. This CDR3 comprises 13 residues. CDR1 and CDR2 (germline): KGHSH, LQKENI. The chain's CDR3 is CASSPGQNYEQYF. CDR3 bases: TGTGCCAGCTCACCGGGACAGAACTACGAGCAGTACTTC.

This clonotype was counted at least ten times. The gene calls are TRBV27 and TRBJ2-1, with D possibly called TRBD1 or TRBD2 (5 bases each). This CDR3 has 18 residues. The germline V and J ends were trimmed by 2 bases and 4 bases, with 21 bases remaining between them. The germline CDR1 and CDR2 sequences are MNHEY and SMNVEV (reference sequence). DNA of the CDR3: TGTGCCAGCAGTTTAGCTGATGTCTCGAACGGGGCATACAATGAGCAGTTCTTC. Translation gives CASSLADVSNGAYNEQFF.

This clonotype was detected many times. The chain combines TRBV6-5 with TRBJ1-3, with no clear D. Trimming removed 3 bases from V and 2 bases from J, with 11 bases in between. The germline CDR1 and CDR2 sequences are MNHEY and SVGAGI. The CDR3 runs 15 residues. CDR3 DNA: TGTGCCAGCAGTTATAAGGCATACGCTGGAAACACCATATATTTT. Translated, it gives CASSYKAYAGNTIYF.

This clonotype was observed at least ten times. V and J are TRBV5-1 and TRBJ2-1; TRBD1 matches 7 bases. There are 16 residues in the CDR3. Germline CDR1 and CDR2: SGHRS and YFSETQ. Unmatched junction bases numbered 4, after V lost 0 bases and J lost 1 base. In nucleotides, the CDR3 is TGCGCCAGCAGCTTGGCACAGGGGAAATCCTACAATGAGCAGTTCTTC. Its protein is CASSLAQGKSYNEQFF.

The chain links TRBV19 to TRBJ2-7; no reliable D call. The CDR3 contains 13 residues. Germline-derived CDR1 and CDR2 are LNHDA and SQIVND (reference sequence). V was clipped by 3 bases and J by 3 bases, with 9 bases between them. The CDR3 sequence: CASSIKVGYEQYF. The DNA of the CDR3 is TGTGCCAGTAGTATTAAAGTCGGCTACGAGCAGTACTTC.

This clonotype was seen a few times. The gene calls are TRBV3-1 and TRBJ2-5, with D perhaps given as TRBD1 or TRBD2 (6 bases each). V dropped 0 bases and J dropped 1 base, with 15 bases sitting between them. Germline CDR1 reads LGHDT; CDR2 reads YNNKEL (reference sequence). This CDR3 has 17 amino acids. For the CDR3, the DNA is TGTGCCAGCAGCCAAGATCCGAATCGGGGGCTCCAAGAGACCCAGTACTTC. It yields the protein CASSQDPNRGLQETQYF.

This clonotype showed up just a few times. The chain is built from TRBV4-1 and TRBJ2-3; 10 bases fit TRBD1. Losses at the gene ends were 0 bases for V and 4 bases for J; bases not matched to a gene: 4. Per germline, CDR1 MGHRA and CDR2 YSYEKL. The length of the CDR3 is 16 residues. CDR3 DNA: TGCGCCAGCAGCCAAGAAGGGACAGGGGACCCAGATACGCAGTATTTT. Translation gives CASSQEGTGDPDTQYF.

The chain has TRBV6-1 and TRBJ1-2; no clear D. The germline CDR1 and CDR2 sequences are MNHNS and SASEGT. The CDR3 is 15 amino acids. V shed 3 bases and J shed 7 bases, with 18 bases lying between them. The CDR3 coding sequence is TGTGCCAGCAGTGAGGAGCTGGGCGGGCTAGGTGGCTACACCTTC. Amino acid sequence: CASSEELGGLGGYTF.

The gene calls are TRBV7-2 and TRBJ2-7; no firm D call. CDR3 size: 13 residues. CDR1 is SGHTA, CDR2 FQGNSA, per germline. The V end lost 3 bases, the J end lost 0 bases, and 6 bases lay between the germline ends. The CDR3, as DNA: TGTGCCAGCAGCTTTTACACCTCCTACGAGCAGTACTTC. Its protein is CASSFYTSYEQYF.